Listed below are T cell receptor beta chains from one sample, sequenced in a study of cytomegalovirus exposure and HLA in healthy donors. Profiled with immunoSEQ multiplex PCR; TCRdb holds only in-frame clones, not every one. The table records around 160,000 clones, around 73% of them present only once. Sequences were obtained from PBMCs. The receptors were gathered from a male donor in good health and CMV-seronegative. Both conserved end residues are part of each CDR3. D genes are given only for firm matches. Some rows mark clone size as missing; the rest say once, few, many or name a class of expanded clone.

cdr3_nt: TGTGCCAGCAGCACAGGGTATAATTCACCCCTCCACTTT
cdr3_aa: CASSTGYNSPLHF
v_call: TRBV6-5
clone_size: -
j_call: TRBJ1-6
d_call: -

cdr3_nt: TGTGCCACCCACGGGGAGGGCAATTCACCCCTCCACTTT
cdr3_aa: CATHGEGNSPLHF
v_call: TRBV6-6
clone_size: few
j_call: TRBJ1-6
d_call: -

cdr3_nt: TGTGCCAGCAGCCTGGGACTAGCGGGGGTCACAGATACGCAGTATTTT
cdr3_aa: CASSLGLAGVTDTQYF
v_call: TRBV7-2
clone_size: -
j_call: TRBJ2-3
d_call: TRBD2

cdr3_nt: TGTGCCAGCAGTTTAAGGGACAGCCTCTATGGCTACACCTTC
cdr3_aa: CASSLRDSLYGYTF
v_call: TRBV28
clone_size: -
j_call: TRBJ1-2
d_call: TRBD1

cdr3_nt: TGTGCCAGCAGCTTAGGACAGGGCAGCACAGATACGCAGTATTTT
cdr3_aa: CASSLGQGSTDTQYF
v_call: TRBV7-3
clone_size: -
j_call: TRBJ2-3
d_call: TRBD1

cdr3_nt: TGTGCCAGCAGTGAGGGACTAGCGGACCAAGAGACCCAGTACTTC
cdr3_aa: CASSEGLADQETQYF
v_call: TRBV6-1
clone_size: -
j_call: TRBJ2-5
d_call: TRBD2

cdr3_nt: TGCGCCAGCAGCCTCTCGGGGTCTGTCTATGGCTACACCTTC
cdr3_aa: CASSLSGSVYGYTF
v_call: TRBV5-1
clone_size: -
j_call: TRBJ1-2
d_call: -

cdr3_nt: TGTGCCATCAGTGAGTCCAGGGGGCCGGACACTGAAGCTTTCTTT
cdr3_aa: CAISESRGPDTEAFF
v_call: TRBV10-3
clone_size: -
j_call: TRBJ1-1
d_call: TRBD1

cdr3_nt: TGCGCCAGCAGTCAGGGGGCCAATAATTCACCCCTCCACTTT
cdr3_aa: CASSQGANNSPLHF
v_call: TRBV4-3
clone_size: -
j_call: TRBJ1-6
d_call: TRBD1

cdr3_nt: TGTGCCAGCAGCTTAACGGGAGGGACAGGGAGGAATGAGCAGTTCTTC
cdr3_aa: CASSLTGGTGRNEQFF
v_call: TRBV7-3
clone_size: -
j_call: TRBJ2-1
d_call: TRBD1

cdr3_nt: TGCAGCGTTGATTCAGCGGGAGGCTCCTACGAGCAGTACTTC
cdr3_aa: CSVDSAGGSYEQYF
v_call: TRBV29-1
clone_size: -
j_call: TRBJ2-7
d_call: TRBD2

cdr3_nt: TGTGCCAGCAGCAACACCTACGAGCAGTACTTC
cdr3_aa: CASSNTYEQYF
v_call: TRBV5-6
clone_size: -
j_call: TRBJ2-7
d_call: -

cdr3_nt: TGTGCCAGCAGTTTACCGACTAGGAACAATGAGCAGTTCTTC
cdr3_aa: CASSLPTRNNEQFF
v_call: TRBV27
clone_size: -
j_call: TRBJ2-1
d_call: -

cdr3_nt: TGTGCCAGCAGCTCCTCGGGACAGGGGATCTCTGGAAACACCATATATTTT
cdr3_aa: CASSSSGQGISGNTIYF
v_call: TRBV7-2
clone_size: few
j_call: TRBJ1-3
d_call: TRBD1

cdr3_nt: TGTGCCTGGAGTACAGGGGAGTTCTATGGCTACACCTTC
cdr3_aa: CAWSTGEFYGYTF
v_call: TRBV30
clone_size: -
j_call: TRBJ1-2
d_call: TRBD1

cdr3_nt: TGCGCCAGCAGCCAAGGGGATTTTGGCTACACCTTC
cdr3_aa: CASSQGDFGYTF
v_call: TRBV5-1
clone_size: -
j_call: TRBJ1-2
d_call: -

cdr3_nt: TGTGCCAGCAGCTTAGGTAGCGGCTTATCCTACGAGCAGTACTTC
cdr3_aa: CASSLGSGLSYEQYF
v_call: TRBV7-9
clone_size: once
j_call: TRBJ2-7
d_call: -

cdr3_nt: TGTGCCAGCAGTGCCAGGACAGGGGGCATGGCGGGGGCGAGGGAGACCCAGTACTTC
cdr3_aa: CASSARTGGMAGARETQYF
v_call: TRBV6-1
clone_size: -
j_call: TRBJ2-5
d_call: TRBD1

cdr3_nt: TGTGCCAGCAGACCGAGGAGCACAGATACGCAGTATTTT
cdr3_aa: CASRPRSTDTQYF
v_call: TRBV6-5
clone_size: -
j_call: TRBJ2-3
d_call: -

cdr3_nt: TGTGCCAGCAGCCTCGACAGGGGGAACACCGGGGAGCTGTTTTTT
cdr3_aa: CASSLDRGNTGELFF
v_call: TRBV7-9
clone_size: once
j_call: TRBJ2-2
d_call: TRBD1

cdr3_nt: TGTGCCAGTAGCGGACTAGCGGACTACAATGAGCAGTTCTTC
cdr3_aa: CASSGLADYNEQFF
v_call: TRBV19
clone_size: -
j_call: TRBJ2-1
d_call: TRBD2

cdr3_nt: TGTGCCAGCAGCTTTAGGGGGCAGGGAGACGGAAACACCATATATTTT
cdr3_aa: CASSFRGQGDGNTIYF
v_call: TRBV7-2
clone_size: -
j_call: TRBJ1-3
d_call: TRBD1